This T cell receptor (beta chain) was sequenced for a study of PD-1 blockade in classical Hodgkin lymphoma. Overall study results and limits: Similar baseline diversity was found in complete responders and newly diagnosed patients.

The time point here: cycle 4 day 1 (C4D1), after less than seven weeks of nivolumab. Every patient had relapsed following autologous stem cell transplantation, and cohorts differed in brentuximab vedotin exposure. This clone has only a few counts. Antigen specificity is unknown. TCRdb's table, derived via immunoSEQ multiplex PCR, lists solely in-frame clones and lacks some. The sample carries about 44,000 clones, 66% recorded once. V lost 5 bases to trimming and J lost 5 bases, with 8 bases between them. Germline CDR1 reads GTSNPN; CDR2 reads SVGIG (reference sequence). CDR3 length equals 11 residues. The chain employs TRBV30 and TRBJ2-3; D is unclear. Sequences were derived from peripheral blood mononuclear cells (PBMCs), sampled before the fourth cycle of nivolumab. The receptor comes from a human donor with classical Hodgkin lymphoma. The CDR3: CAWGVGDTQYF. The CDR3 nucleotides read TGTGCCTGGGGCGTAGGAGATACGCAGTATTTT.